Listed below are T cell receptor beta chains from one sample, sequenced in a study of technical replicates of blood from several donors. This table comes from immunoSEQ multiplex PCR, and its TCRdb copy is limited to in-frame clones, with some not included. The table shows approximately 81,000 clones, with around four fifths occurring only once. The source material was PBMCs. These receptors all come from a human donor in good health. Some clones in this sample may be carry-over from other donors' samples. Each CDR3 is given with its conserved first and last residue. Size is stated for part of the rows, as once, few or many counts, or as a class when the clone is expanded.

j_call cdr3_length v_call clone_size cdr3_aa
TRBJ1-2 14 TRBV10-1 - CASSEPDRGDGYTF
TRBJ2-7 14 TRBV27 - CASSPDYRGFEQYF
TRBJ2-7 20 TRBV7-6 - CASSPQVRTSGAGIGYEQYF
TRBJ2-7 15 TRBV2 - CASRAGLAASYEQYF
TRBJ2-2 15 TRBV9 - CASSAGLAGAGELFF
TRBJ2-7 16 TRBV5-1 - CASSYQGGQGISEQYF
TRBJ1-5 17 TRBV2 - CASSARRTGGTFQPQHF
TRBJ2-7 15 TRBV7-9 few CASSSRLAGTYEQYF
TRBJ2-7 16 TRBV4-2 - CASSQATSGTPYEQYF
TRBJ2-3 16 TRBV4-3 once CASSQDVGSGTDTQYF
TRBJ2-2 18 TRBV15 - CATSSTSGRAIGTGELFF
TRBJ1-3 15 TRBV30 - CAWSFRGASGNTIYF
TRBJ2-1 15 TRBV6-4 - CASSPGGAFSNEQFF
TRBJ2-7 15 TRBV15 - CATSREKAVTYEQYF
TRBJ2-1 13 TRBV27 - CASRSSGENEQFF
TRBJ2-5 16 TRBV9 - CASSVGRETTQETQYF
TRBJ2-2 14 TRBV6-4 - CASSDGTNTGELFF
TRBJ2-7 14 TRBV6-5 - CASTRAGATHEQYF
TRBJ2-6 14 TRBV4-3 - CASSPKSGANVLTF
TRBJ2-4 17 TRBV14 - CASSQPRGLAGGNIQYF
TRBJ2-2 16 TRBV9 - CASSSYRDSRAGELFF
TRBJ2-2 14 TRBV4-1 - CASSQAKNTGELFF